This T cell receptor (beta chain) was identified during a study of shared clonotypes between healthy human individuals. Profiled with immunoSEQ multiplex PCR; TCRdb holds only in-frame clones, not every one. The sample lists 950,000 to 1,200,000 clones; 70% to 85% were seen once. Trimming removed 8 bases from V and 5 bases from J; junction bases left unmatched: 9. CDR3 length: 15 residues. Germline assignment: CDR1 MDHEN and CDR2 SYDVKM. This TCR derives from a man between 18 and 35 years old in good health. Some clones in this sample may be carry-over from other donors' samples. The chain is built from TRBV28 and TRBJ2-5; 12 bases fit TRBD2. Sequenced: memory CD4+ T cells from PBMCs. Regarding subset: CD45RA-negative fraction. CDR3 sequence reads: CASRLRTSGAETQYF. The CDR3 region has the DNA TGTGCCAGCCGACTCCGGACTAGCGGGGCGGAGACCCAGTACTTC.